This TCR beta chain came from a study of T-cell memory formation after mild COVID-19. Study-level background: TCR clusters largely stayed donor specific. Overall study results and limits: A balance of CD4 and CD8 characterized clones contracting day 15 to 85, whereas later expanders leaned CD4+. Chiefly within CM and EM were the contracting CD4+ clones; CD8+ ones were within EMRA.

As regards this clonotype: Antigen unknown.

Between the trimmed V and J ends, which lost 5 bases and 4 bases, there was a span of 15 bases. Germline loops: CDR1 SGHDT, CDR2 YYEEEE. This CDR3 has 14 amino acids. Researchers used 5'RACE with constant-segment primers to make TCR alpha and TCR beta cDNA libraries that carry sample barcodes and UMIs. One entry per CDR3 protein results from TCRdb running MiXCR on the 5' RACE reads. The repertoire consists of about 110,000 distinct CDR3 sequences, with 9.5% to 15% occurring once and the leading ten covering under 30%. This clonotype originated in an adult woman who had mild COVID-19 (a few samples of this study predate the infection). Cell type and time point are not known. The sequenced material came from PBMCs or a T cell subset sorted from them (not recorded which). This chain links TRBV5-6 with TRBJ1-2, with unresolved D. The CDR3 DNA follows: TGTGCCAGCAGGACGGCCTCCCAGGCCTATGGCTACACCTTC. The encoded protein is CASRTASQAYGYTF.